This TCR beta chain is drawn from a study of T cell clones after liver transplantation. Turning to the study itself: Liver transplant recipients had immunosuppression withdrawal attempted within 2 years. A pre-transplant mixed lymphocyte reaction with TCRbeta sequencing defined graft-donor-reactive clones followed in post-transplant blood. General study points: Small, mixed patient groups and varying post-transplant times limit these conclusions.

CDR1 and CDR2 from the germline V gene are LNHDA and SQIVND (reference sequence). The CDR3 consists of 14 residues. V was pared by 1 base and J by 1 base, with 7 bases between. A word on this clone: Antigen: not known.

Clones were sequenced by immunoSEQ multiplex PCR, and TCRdb holds only the in-frame ones, with some missing. The profile covers 55,000 to 70,000 clones, with about 91% appearing a single time and 0.95% to 1% taken by the ten largest. Sequenced here: CD4+ T cells from blood, sampled less than 28 months after liver transplant. The rearrangement joins TRBV19 to TRBJ1-1; no clear D. The sequence was collected from a human patient who received a liver transplant. Some T cells may possibly be graft donor cells. CDR3 nucleotides: TGTGCCAGTAGTATAGTCGACAAGAACACTGAAGCTTTCTTT. It encodes CASSIVDKNTEAFF.